These 28 T cell receptor beta chains originate from one sample sequenced in a study of blood T cell repertoires in COVID-19. Assay: immunoSEQ multiplex PCR; the TCRdb copy retains only in-frame clones and omits some. This repertoire shows some 270,000 clones, 85% found once; its top ten account for around 9.8%. Material for sequencing was PBMCs or T cells enriched from blood (not recorded which). All receptors derive from a woman in her fifties or sixties with acute COVID-19.

This sequence joins TRBV3-1 (or the pseudogene TRBV3-2) and TRBJ2-7, with a weak D call TRBD2 (6 bases). Trimming removed 1 base at V and 5 bases at J, with 12 bases between. There are 14 residues in the CDR3. From germline, CDR1 is LGHDT and CDR2 YNNKEL (reference sequence). CDR3 region: CASSQVGEDHEQYF. The CDR3 nucleotides read TGTGCCAGCAGCCAAGTAGGGGAGGACCACGAGCAGTACTTC.

This clone was recorded once. The chain employs TRBV5-1 and TRBJ1-1; D unresolved. V gave up 5 bases and J gave up 3 bases, with 11 bases separating them. There are 13 residues in the CDR3. CDR1 and CDR2 (germline): SGHRS, YFSETQ. The CDR3 sequence: CASRRDPYTEAFF. The CDR3 bases are TGCGCCAGCAGGAGGGATCCGTACACTGAAGCTTTCTTT.

This clone showed up just a few times. The chain is built from TRBV11-2 and TRBJ1-5; D not resolved. Germline CDR1 SGHAT, CDR2 FQNNGV. The CDR3 spans 14 residues. Trimming left V 0 bases short and J 3 bases short, with 6 bases between. The CDR3 reads CASSLDSNNQPQHF. CDR3 in DNA: TGTGCCAGCAGCTTAGACAGTAACAATCAGCCCCAGCATTTT.

The sample holds a few counts of this clone. The CDR3 DNA is TGTGCCAGCAGCCCCTTCTTATCGGTGCTTGAGCAGTTCTTC. Its translation is CASSPFLSVLEQFF. This sequence joins TRBV6-5 and TRBJ2-1, with unresolved D. Germline V gene lookup returns CDR1 MNHEY and CDR2 SVGAGI. V was cut by 6 bases and J by 9 bases, with 18 bases left in between. This CDR3 comprises 14 residues.

This clone was seen once. This chain joins TRBV7-9 and TRBJ1-1; a weak D match, TRBD1 (5 bases). V lost 2 bases, J lost 1 base, and 11 bases lay in between. This CDR3 comprises 15 residues. Germline CDR1 and CDR2: SEHNR and FQNEAQ (reference sequence). The CDR3 coding sequence is TGTGCCAGCAGCTTATTCCGACAGAAGAACACTGAAGCTTTCTTT. It codes for CASSLFRQKNTEAFF.

V and J are TRBV25-1 and TRBJ2-2; 11 nucleotides agree with TRBD2. With 4 bases clipped from V and 1 base from J, the junction kept 5 bases outside the gene matches. CDR3 length: 17 amino acids. Germline V gene lookup returns CDR1 MGHDK and CDR2 SYGVNS. For the CDR3, the DNA is TGTGCCAGCAGTGTACGTCTAGCGGGGGGGAACACCGGGGAGCTGTTTTTT. Its translation is CASSVRLAGGNTGELFF. Combining the CDR3 with reference TRBV25-1 and TRBJ2-2 gives the whole variable domain EADIYQTPRYLVIGTGKKITLECSQTMGHDKMYWYQQDPGMELHLIHYSYGVNSTEKGDLSSESTVSRIRTEHFPLTLESARPSHTSQYLCASSVRLAGGNTGELFFGEGSRLTVL.

The chain couples TRBV5-1 to TRBJ1-2, with D uncertain. The CDR3 contains 15 residues. CDR1 is SGHRS, CDR2 YFSETQ, per germline. Trimming stripped 3 bases from V and 7 bases from J, with 19 bases between. The CDR3 coding sequence is TGCGCCAGCAGCTCTGGAAGCGAGGCAATTATTGGCTACACCTTC. This translates into CASSSGSEAIIGYTF.

The chain combines TRBV28 with TRBJ2-1; 8 bases line up with TRBD2. The CDR3 covers 15 residues. V lost 1 base and J lost 14; bases outside the gene matches: 13. CDR1 and CDR2 (germline): MDHEN, SYDVKM. The CDR3 here is CASSLLRGSGDSKFF. DNA for the CDR3: TGTGCCAGCAGTTTATTGAGGGGTAGCGGGGACTCTAAGTTCTTC.

This clone was counted only a few times. The rearrangement uses TRBV25-1 and TRBJ1-2, with 9 bases aligning to TRBD1. CDR1 is MGHDK, CDR2 SYGVNS, per germline. This CDR3 region has 14 residues. V was pared by 5 bases and J by 2 bases, with 3 bases of the junction left unmatched. The CDR3 loop is CASSTGGTNYGYTF. The CDR3 DNA reads TGTGCCAGCAGTACAGGGGGCACCAACTATGGCTACACCTTC.

This sequence joins TRBV18 and TRBJ1-2; 9 bases are shared with TRBD1. CDR3 length: 14 amino acids. The V segment lost 4 bases and the J segment 6 bases; nucleotides outside the gene matches: 6. Germline values: CDR1 KGHSH, CDR2 LQKENI. CDR3 nucleotides: TGTGCCAGCTCACTTCGACAGGGGGAAAATGGCTACACCTTC. Translating gives CASSLRQGENGYTF.

This clone was seen once. V and J are TRBV7-8 and TRBJ1-6; no firm D call. V lost 3 bases and J 7 bases, leaving 10 bases between the germline ends. CDR1 and CDR2 (germline): SGHVS, FQNEAQ. There are 14 residues in the CDR3. This CDR3 reads CASSLGPGNSPLHF. The CDR3, as DNA: TGTGCCAGCAGCTTGGGTCCGGGGAATTCACCCCTCCACTTT. Complete variable domain (other parts from reference TRBV7-8 and TRBJ1-6): GAGVSQSPRYKVAKRGQDVALRCDPISGHVSLFWYQQALGQGPEFLTYFQNEAQLDKSGLPSDRFFAERPEGSVSTLKIQRTQQEDSAVYLCASSLGPGNSPLHFGNGTRLTVT.

A single count supports this clone. The chain couples TRBV18 to TRBJ2-7, with 8 bases matching TRBD1. Germline loops: CDR1 KGHSH, CDR2 LQKENI. V was pared by 3 bases and J by 6 bases, with 1 base of the junction left unmatched. CDR3 size: 12 residues. CDR3 DNA: TGTGCCAGCTCACCTACAGGGGGCGAGCAGTACTTC. It codes for CASSPTGGEQYF.

For the CDR3, the DNA is TGTGCCAGTAGTATAGGACAACCGAACACTGAAGCTTTCTTT. As protein: CASSIGQPNTEAFF. The rearrangement links TRBV19 to TRBJ1-1; no definite D call. Trimming took off 1 base at V and 1 base at J, with 7 bases between the two ends. This CDR3 is built from 14 residues. Germline-derived CDR1 and CDR2 are LNHDA and SQIVND (reference sequence).

The CDR3 loop is CASSYRGNQPQHF. The CDR3 DNA follows: TGTGCCAGCAGCTACAGGGGCAATCAGCCCCAGCATTTT. This rearrangement joins TRBV3-1 (or the pseudogene TRBV3-2) to TRBJ1-5; D possibly corresponds to TRBD1 (6 bases). The CDR3 has 13 residues. V was pared by 5 bases and J by 2 bases, with 7 bases between. Germline-derived CDR1 and CDR2 are LGHDT and YNNKEL (reference sequence).

The gene calls are TRBV6-2 or TRBV6-3 and TRBJ2-5, with D unresolved. In germline, CDR1 is MNHEY, CDR2 SVGEGT. This CDR3 region has 15 residues. Trimming pared 0 bases from V and 1 base from J, leaving 9 bases between. CDR3 region: CASSYSMTPQETQYF. For the CDR3, the DNA is TGTGCCAGCAGTTACTCGATGACACCCCAAGAGACCCAGTACTTC.

This clone was counted only a few times. The V call is TRBV7-9, the J call TRBJ1-1, with D uncertain. The CDR3 is made up of 14 amino acids. Germline V gives CDR1 SEHNR, CDR2 FQNEAQ (reference sequence). Trimming took 5 bases from V and 1 from J, leaving 11 bases between them. The CDR3 region is CASSLKGENTEAFF. CDR3 DNA: TGTGCCAGCAGCCTAAAAGGAGAGAACACTGAAGCTTTCTTT. The entire variable domain, with the rest obtained from reference TRBV7-9 and TRBJ1-1, is as follows: DTGVSQNPRHKITKRGQNVTFRCDPISEHNRLYWYRQTLGQGPEFLTYFQNEAQLEKSRLLSDRFSAERPKGSFSTLEIQRTEQGDSAMYLCASSLKGENTEAFFGQGTRLTVV.

The gene calls are TRBV6-5 and TRBJ2-7, with D maybe TRBD1 (6 bases). Germline CDR1 is MNHEY and CDR2 is SVGAGI. The V end lost 7 bases, the J end lost 2 bases, and 9 bases lay between the germline ends. The CDR3 sequence is 12 residues long. The DNA of the CDR3 is TGTGCCAGCACCGAGGGGGCCTACGAGCAGTACTTC. It specifies CASTEGAYEQYF.

This clone has only a few counts. The chain is built from TRBV3-1 (or the pseudogene TRBV3-2) and TRBJ2-7; D gene unclear. The germline V and J ends were trimmed by 4 bases and 7 bases, with 11 bases remaining between them. The germline CDR1 and CDR2 sequences are LGHDT and YNNKEL (reference sequence). The CDR3 has 12 residues. DNA of the CDR3: TGTGCCAGCAGCCTTCTGGTAGCAGAGCAGTACTTC. Residues: CASSLLVAEQYF.

The CDR3 nucleotides are TGTGCCAGCAAACAGGGGCCAAACTACGAGCAGTACTTC. It is translated as CASKQGPNYEQYF. The chain couples TRBV7-8 to TRBJ2-7; 7 bases line up with TRBD1. The CDR3 sequence is 13 residues long. Germline assignment: CDR1 SGHVS and CDR2 FQNEAQ. J was trimmed by 3 bases and V by 7 bases; bases with no gene match: 6.

This chain joins TRBV29-1 and TRBJ2-3, with D unclear. The germline V and J ends were trimmed by 6 bases and 4 bases, with 8 bases remaining between them. Germline V gene data show CDR1 as SQVTM and CDR2 as ANQGSEA. The CDR3 totals 11 residues. Written as DNA, the CDR3 is TGCAGCGTCTCTATGGCAGATACGCAGTATTTT. It yields the protein CSVSMADTQYF.

This clone came up once. The chain uses TRBV21-1 and TRBJ1-3; the table names TRBD1, a call not compared with the DNA. TRBV21-1 is termed a pseudogene. The length of the CDR3 is 17 residues. The CDR3 sequence: CASSRGVRGLKGNTIYF. In DNA form, the CDR3 reads TGTGCCAGCAGCCGAGGGGTCAGGGGGCTAAAAGGAAACACCATATATTTT.

CDR3 region: CASTRTGSNYEQYF. CDR3 DNA sequence: TGTGCCAGCACCCGGACAGGCTCTAACTACGAGCAGTACTTC. This sequence joins TRBV6-5 and TRBJ2-7; TRBD1 agrees at 7 bases. The trim removed 7 bases at V and 3 bases at J, leaving 9 bases unmatched. The CDR3 runs 14 residues. From germline, CDR1 is MNHEY and CDR2 SVGAGI.

The genes are TRBV27 and TRBJ1-6; 7 nucleotides match TRBD1. Germline CDR1 and CDR2: MNHEY and SMNVEV (reference sequence). V lost 6 bases and J lost 9; bases outside the gene matches: 8. The CDR3 is 14 residues long. The CDR3: CASSPRDSLSPLHF. The DNA for the CDR3 is TGTGCCAGCAGCCCGAGGGACAGTCTTTCACCCCTCCACTTT.

V and J are TRBV15 and TRBJ2-1, with TRBD1 matching 8 bases. The CDR3 runs 15 residues. V trimming: 5 bases; J trimming: 5 bases; junction bases outside the gene matches: 8. Germline CDR1 reads LNHNV; CDR2 reads YYDKDF (reference sequence). The CDR3 loop is CATSLRQGINNEQFF. In DNA form, the CDR3 reads TGTGCCACCAGCCTTCGACAGGGGATAAACAATGAGCAGTTCTTC.

This clone has only a few counts. One junction end disagrees with the germline gene, perhaps due to a read error. V and J are TRBV19 and TRBJ2-1, with 11 bases lining up with TRBD2. CDR1 and CDR2 (germline): LNHDA, SQIVND (reference sequence). This CDR3 has 15 residues. CDR3 in amino acids: CASTIAGGHYNEQFF. The CDR3, as DNA: TGTGCCAGTACTATAGCGGGGGGGCATTACAATGAGCAGTTCTTC.

This clone was detected only once. This chain connects TRBV12-5 to TRBJ1-6; no clear D. Deletions cut 5 bases from V and 5 bases from J, with 7 bases between. Germline lookup yields CDR1 LGHNT and CDR2 FRNRAP. The CDR3 consists of 13 residues. The CDR3 DNA reads TGTGCTAGTGGTGGCACAAATAATTCACCCCTCCACTTT. It translates to CASGGTNNSPLHF.

The rearrangement joins TRBV4-1 to TRBJ1-4; maybe TRBD1 (5 bases). CDR1 and CDR2 (germline): MGHRA, YSYEKL. With 3 bases removed from V and 3 bases from J, the gap between germline ends came to 14 bases. This CDR3 contains 16 residues. The CDR3 DNA is TGCGCCAGCAGCCATACCCGACAGTCTCCTAATGAAAAACTGTTTTTT. This gives the protein CASSHTRQSPNEKLFF.

The table lists this clone with a count of one. This chain links TRBV5-1 with TRBJ1-1; 8 bases map to TRBD1. The junction had 3 bases not matched to a gene; V was cut back by 4 bases and J by 4 bases. The CDR3 sequence is 13 residues long. CDR1 is SGHRS and CDR2 is YFSETQ in the germline V gene. The DNA for the CDR3 is TGCGCCAGCAGCACGACAGGGGTCACTGAAGCTTTCTTT. Translated: CASSTTGVTEAFF.